The clone carrying this T cell receptor (beta chain) was observed a few times. The data were produced by immunoSEQ multiplex PCR, yet TCRdb's version contains in-frame clones alone and is incomplete. The table records about 160,000 clones, 96% of them present only once. This specimen comes from a study of control samples from healthy donors and cancer patients. The CDR3 is made up of 14 amino acids. With V trimmed by 6 bases and J by 4 bases, 7 bases remained unmatched. Looked up from germline, CDR1 is MDHEN and CDR2 is SYDVKM. The clonotype comes from a woman aged 25 to 39 in good health. The sequenced sample consisted of blood. The rearrangement joins TRBV28 to TRBJ2-7; 9 positions agree with TRBD1. The DNA of the CDR3 is TGTGCCAGCAGCCCCGGGACAGGGAGGTACGAGCAGTACTTC. Its protein product is CASSPGTGRYEQYF.